Described below is a single TCR beta chain sequence and its context. V lost 4 bases and J lost 2, with 8 bases in between. The CDR3 extends over 14 amino acids. CDR1 is KGHSH and CDR2 is LQKENI in the germline V gene. Clones were sequenced by immunoSEQ multiplex PCR, and TCRdb holds only the in-frame ones, with some missing. The sample has about 380,000 clones, around 89% seen once; the top ten hold 1.2%. Across 20 to 25 US areas, participants ranged in age from about 18 to 89 years. Which cohort a participant joined came from the clinical history participants gave. Recovered status in Cohort 3 required two negative PCRs, clearance, or symptom resolution. This entry is derived from a study of blood T cell repertoires in COVID-19.

The chain uses TRBV18 and TRBJ2-2; TRBD1 might be the D (6 bases). This sequence was found in a woman aged 18-35 years who had recovered from COVID-19. What was sequenced was PBMCs or T cells enriched from blood (not recorded which). The CDR3 reads CASSLDRNTGELFF. CDR3 sequence (DNA): TGTGCCAGCTCACTGGACAGAAACACCGGGGAGCTGTTTTTT. The variable domain in full, with the rest retrieved from reference TRBV18 and TRBJ2-2, is NAGVMQNPRHLVRRRGQEARLRCSPMKGHSHVYWYRQLPEEGLKFMVYLQKENIIDESGMPKERFSAEFPKEGPSILRIQQVVRGDSAAYFCASSLDRNTGELFFGEGSRLTVL.